These 29 T cell receptor beta chains originate from one sample sequenced in a study of CD8 T cells in ankylosing spondylitis. TCRdb redid the calling of the 5' RACE reads with MiXCR, one entry per CDR3 protein. The table records some 130,000 distinct CDR3 sequences, 5.5% to 7.5% of them present only once. Sequencing was done on a sample of blood, either unsorted or a sorted T cell fraction (not recorded which). These receptors were obtained from a female donor with ankylosing spondylitis or in good health (not recorded which).

The sample holds many counts of this clonotype. The chain links TRBV14 to TRBJ2-1; D is unresolved. The CDR3 consists of 14 residues. V was cut by 0 bases and J by 6 bases, with 9 bases left in between. The germline V gene has CDR1 SGHDN and CDR2 FVKESK. CDR3 loop: CASSQDDGFNEQFF. The CDR3 nucleotides read TGTGCCAGCAGCCAAGACGACGGGTTCAATGAGCAGTTCTTC.

This clonotype was recorded many times. The chain couples TRBV6-5 to TRBJ1-4, with a possible D match to TRBD1 (6 bases). Trimming removed 2 bases from V and 8 bases from J, with 15 bases in between. Germline V gene sequence: CDR1 MNHEY, CDR2 SVGAGI. The CDR3 spans 15 residues. CDR3 amino acids: CASSYGGLKREKLFF. The CDR3, as DNA: TGTGCCAGCAGTTACGGGGGGCTGAAGCGGGAAAAACTGTTTTTT.

There are many counts of this clonotype. V usage is TRBV5-1 and J usage is TRBJ1-5; D unresolved. The CDR3 has 15 residues. The V gene's germline CDR1 is SGHRS and CDR2 YFSETQ. V was cut by 2 bases and J by 0 bases, with 9 bases left in between. CDR3 amino acids: CASSFDGDSNQPQHF. CDR3 DNA sequence: TGCGCCAGCAGCTTCGATGGGGATAGCAATCAGCCCCAGCATTTT.

This clonotype has a count of ten or more. This sequence joins TRBV2 and TRBJ1-2; possibly TRBD1 for D (6 bases). Per germline, CDR1 SNHLY and CDR2 FYNNEI. Trimming stripped 2 bases from V and 1 base from J, with 11 bases between. The CDR3 is 15 residues long. CDR3 sequence reads: CASSETRQVNYGYTF. CDR3 bases: TGTGCCAGCAGTGAAACCCGACAGGTTAACTATGGCTACACCTTC.

This clonotype has ten or more counts. CDR3 sequence (DNA): TGCAGCGTTGAAGCCCCAGATACGCAGTATTTT. This translates into CSVEAPDTQYF. The genes are TRBV29-1 and TRBJ2-3; D not certain. Trimming removed 1 base from V and 4 bases from J, with 3 bases in between. The germline V gene has CDR1 SQVTM and CDR2 ANQGSEA. The CDR3 spans 11 residues.

This clonotype was observed at least ten times. The rearrangement uses TRBV11-2 and TRBJ2-5; 8 bases line up with TRBD2. The CDR3 covers 14 residues. Germline V gene lookup returns CDR1 SGHAT and CDR2 FQNNGV. J lost 5 bases, V lost 4 bases, and 6 bases had no gene match. Written as DNA, the CDR3 is TGTGCCAGCAGCTCCCGTTTAGCGGGGGAGACCCAGTACTTC. Translated, it gives CASSSRLAGETQYF.

This clonotype has just a few counts. The V and J genes are TRBV6-1 and TRBJ2-2; D is tentatively TRBD1 or TRBD2 (6 bases each). CDR1 is MNHNS and CDR2 is SASEGT in the germline V gene. The CDR3 is 16 residues long. V lost 8 bases to trimming and J lost 0 bases, with 16 bases between them. The CDR3 DNA reads TGTGCCAGCTTTTCCCCTAGGGGGGCGAACACCGGGGAGCTGTTTTTT. It codes for CASFSPRGANTGELFF.

This clonotype appeared many times. The J gene is TRBJ2-1, the V gene TRBV6-2 or TRBV6-3; TRBD2 matches 10 bases. Germline lookup yields CDR1 MNHEY and CDR2 SVGEGT. The CDR3 contains 19 residues. The J segment lost 2 bases and the V segment lost 4 bases, leaving 14 bases of the junction unmatched. The CDR3 region is CASSSPGGSGGRTYNEQFF. DNA of the CDR3: TGTGCCAGCAGTTCCCCAGGGGGTAGCGGGGGGCGCACCTACAATGAGCAGTTCTTC.

This clonotype was detected many times. The chain is built from TRBV28 and TRBJ1-1; no clear D. V dropped 3 bases and J dropped 2 bases, with 10 bases sitting between them. Per the germline V gene, CDR1 is MDHEN and CDR2 is SYDVKM. The CDR3 has 14 residues. As DNA, the CDR3 is TGTGCCAGCAGTTTGTCCGGCGGAAACACTGAAGCTTTCTTT. Amino acids: CASSLSGGNTEAFF.

The rearrangement links TRBV28 to TRBJ2-2; D gene ambiguous. CDR1 and CDR2 from the germline V gene are MDHEN and SYDVKM. Trimming cost V 3 bases and J 9 bases, with 5 bases left between them. The CDR3 consists of 11 residues. The CDR3 DNA reads TGTGCCAGCAGTTTTAACCGGGAGCTGTTTTTT. Protein sequence: CASSFNRELFF.

This clonotype has ten or more counts. The chain carries TRBV12-3 or TRBV12-4 and TRBJ1-1; D unresolved. CDR3 length: 13 amino acids. V was cut by 3 bases and J by 6 bases, with 11 bases left in between. The CDR3 loop reads CASSFPEGPEAFF. CDR3 bases: TGTGCCAGCAGTTTCCCAGAGGGCCCTGAAGCTTTCTTT.

This clonotype was counted many times. The CDR3 nucleotides are TGTGCCAGCAGCCAGACAGTTTCTGGAAACACCATATATTTT. It codes for CASSQTVSGNTIYF. The chain couples TRBV7-2 to TRBJ1-3, with D tentatively TRBD1 (5 bases). The V gene's germline CDR1 is SGHTA and CDR2 FQGNSA. V gave up 5 bases and J gave up 1 base, with 9 bases separating them. The CDR3 has 14 amino acids.

Ten or more counts support this clonotype. J is TRBJ2-2 and V is TRBV12-3 or TRBV12-4; perhaps TRBD1 as D (6 bases). Trimming took off 6 bases at V and 6 bases at J, with 20 bases between the two ends. The CDR3 sequence is 16 residues long. The CDR3 DNA reads TGTGCCAGCAGAGACTTGCCCGGGACACCGCCCGGGGAGCTGTTTTTT. Translation: CASRDLPGTPPGELFF.

This clonotype was counted at least ten times. CDR3 loop: CASSQGEIAKNIQYF. Written as DNA, the CDR3 is TGTGCCAGCAGCCAAGGGGAGATAGCCAAAAACATTCAGTACTTC. This chain connects TRBV3-1 to TRBJ2-4, with D perhaps matching TRBD2 (5 bases). The CDR3 is 15 residues long. Germline values: CDR1 LGHDT, CDR2 YNNKEL (reference sequence). The V end was cut by 1 base, the J end by 0 bases, with 7 bases between.

This clonotype was recorded at least ten times. The V gene is TRBV28, the J gene TRBJ2-2, with 8 bases fitting TRBD1. The CDR3 contains 16 residues. Per germline, CDR1 MDHEN and CDR2 SYDVKM. Losses at the gene ends were 7 bases for V and 4 bases for J; bases not matched to a gene: 11. The CDR3: CASTGADRVFTGELFF. CDR3 nucleotides: TGTGCCAGCACCGGAGCGGACAGGGTATTCACCGGGGAGCTGTTTTTT.

V is TRBV6-1 and J is TRBJ2-1; the match to TRBD2 covers 8 bases. Germline-derived CDR1 and CDR2 are MNHNS and SASEGT. CDR3 length equals 13 residues. V trimming: 6 bases; J trimming: 7 bases; junction bases outside the gene matches: 5. The CDR3 DNA follows: TGTGCCAGCAGAGCGGGGGCCGGGAATGAGCAGTTCTTC. Protein: CASRAGAGNEQFF.

The chain carries TRBV11-3 and TRBJ2-2; D tentatively fits TRBD1 or TRBD2 (6 bases each). The CDR3 sequence is 15 residues long. V lost 5 bases, J lost 3 bases, and 13 bases lay in between. CDR1 is SGHNT and CDR2 is YENEEA in the germline V gene. CDR3 in DNA: TGTGCCAGCAGCCCCTTTGGGGGGCACACCGGGGAGCTGTTTTTT. Translating it yields CASSPFGGHTGELFF. The variable domain in full, completed from reference TRBV11-3 and TRBJ2-2, reads EAGVVQSPRYKIIEKKQPVAFWCNPISGHNTLYWYLQNLGQGPELLIRYENEEAVDDSQLPKDRFSAERLKGVDSTLKIQPAELGDSAVYLCASSPFGGHTGELFFGEGSRLTVL.

The chain uses TRBV28 and TRBJ2-7; D might be TRBD2 (6 bases). The V end lost 1 base, the J end lost 3 bases, and 10 bases lay between the germline ends. The CDR3 has 14 amino acids. Germline assignment: CDR1 MDHEN and CDR2 SYDVKM. CDR3 protein: CASSLLSSGYEQYF. For the CDR3, the DNA is TGTGCCAGCAGTTTATTGAGTAGCGGCTACGAGCAGTACTTC.

This clonotype was observed many times. The chain links TRBV27 to TRBJ1-1; possibly TRBD1 for D (5 bases). The CDR3 loop spans 12 amino acids. Germline CDR1 is MNHEY and CDR2 is SMNVEV (reference sequence). Trimming stripped 5 bases from V and 6 bases from J, with 10 bases between. The CDR3 sequence: CASSTLGAEAFF. The CDR3 bases are TGTGCCAGCAGTACCCTGGGGGCTGAAGCTTTCTTT.

J is TRBJ1-1 and V is TRBV7-9, with 9 bases aligning to TRBD1. Germline V lookup: CDR1 SEHNR, CDR2 FQNEAQ (reference sequence). V shed 5 bases, J shed 3 bases, and the junction held 7 bases outside the gene matches. The CDR3 covers 15 residues. CDR3 DNA sequence: TGTGCCAGCAGCGTCTGGACAGGGGATGACACTGAAGCTTTCTTT. It specifies CASSVWTGDDTEAFF. Looking up the rest from reference TRBV7-9 and TRBJ1-1 gives the full variable domain: DTGVSQNPRHKITKRGQNVTFRCDPISEHNRLYWYRQTLGQGPEFLTYFQNEAQLEKSRLLSDRFSAERPKGSFSTLEIQRTEQGDSAMYLCASSVWTGDDTEAFFGQGTRLTVV.

This chain connects TRBV19 to TRBJ2-1; 12 bases are a match to TRBD2. CDR1 and CDR2 from the germline V gene are LNHDA and SQIVND (reference sequence). This CDR3 has 18 residues. The junction had 10 bases not matched to a gene; V was cut back by 1 base and J by 6 bases. The CDR3 sequence is CASSIGASGGAFGNEQFF. As DNA, the CDR3 is TGTGCCAGTAGTATAGGGGCTAGCGGGGGGGCGTTCGGCAATGAGCAGTTCTTC.

This clonotype was seen many times. This chain uses TRBV7-9 with TRBJ1-1; 8 bases match TRBD1. The germline V gene has CDR1 SEHNR and CDR2 FQNEAQ (reference sequence). The CDR3 contains 15 residues. V was clipped by 5 bases and J by 1 base; unmatched bases: 6. Here the CDR3 reads CASSTLTGENTEAFF. CDR3 sequence (DNA): TGTGCCAGCAGCACCCTGACAGGGGAGAACACTGAAGCTTTCTTT.

This clonotype has a count of ten or more. The chain carries TRBV3-1 and TRBJ2-5; the D is unclear. From germline, CDR1 is LGHDT and CDR2 YNNKEL (reference sequence). The CDR3 is 16 residues long. The germline V and J ends were trimmed by 0 bases and 5 bases, with 16 bases remaining between them. CDR3 sequence (DNA): TGTGCCAGCAGCCAAGATCGGCAGGCTCTCGGGGAGACCCAGTACTTC. It is translated as CASSQDRQALGETQYF.

This clonotype was counted ten times or more. The DNA for the CDR3 is TGCAGCGTCCAAAGGGGTATGAACACTGAAGCTTTCTTT. Encoded protein: CSVQRGMNTEAFF. The chain couples TRBV29-1 to TRBJ1-1, with D perhaps TRBD1 (5 bases). Germline V lookup: CDR1 SQVTM, CDR2 ANQGSEA. V lost 6 bases to trimming and J lost 0 bases, with 11 bases between them. This CDR3 is 13 amino acids long.

The chain uses TRBV2 and TRBJ1-5; possible D gene TRBD1, 5 bases. CDR1 is SNHLY and CDR2 is FYNNEI in the germline V gene. The CDR3 totals 13 residues. V lost 7 bases to trimming and J lost 5 bases, with 12 bases between them. CDR3 sequence reads: CASNAGRHQPQHF. The CDR3 DNA reads as TGTGCCAGCAATGCAGGGCGACATCAGCCCCAGCATTTT. The full variable domain, its missing parts supplied by reference TRBV2 and TRBJ1-5, is EPEVTQTPSHQVTQMGQEVILRCVPISNHLYFYWYRQILGQKVEFLVSFYNNEISEKSEIFDDQFSVERPDGSNFTLKIRSTKLEDSAMYFCASNAGRHQPQHFGDGTRLSIL.

The chain couples TRBV29-1 to TRBJ2-7; TRBD1 aligns across 10 bases. V shed 6 bases, J shed 0 bases, and the junction held 2 bases outside the gene matches. The CDR3 runs to 13 residues. Germline CDR1 is SQVTM and CDR2 is ANQGSEA. For the CDR3, the DNA is TGCAGCGTAGGGACAGGGGTCTCCTACGAGCAGTACTTC. It is translated as CSVGTGVSYEQYF.

The sample holds many counts of this clonotype. The chain recombines TRBV28 with TRBJ1-2; D gene ambiguous. The germline V gene encodes CDR1 MDHEN and CDR2 SYDVKM. V lost 1 base, J lost 6 bases, and 15 bases lay in between. This CDR3 spans 15 amino acids. For the CDR3, the DNA is TGTGCCAGCAGTTTATTCAAGGGATTGGATAATGGCTACACCTTC. The encoded protein is CASSLFKGLDNGYTF.

This clonotype was seen at least ten times. Here the CDR3 DNA reads TGTGCCAGCAGCTTCAGCTGGAACAGGGTGGGCAAGACCCAGTACTTC. The encoded protein is CASSFSWNRVGKTQYF. The chain combines TRBV7-3 with TRBJ2-5, with a tentative D call TRBD1 (6 bases). V shed 3 bases and J shed 6 bases, with 20 bases lying between them. The CDR3 is 16 residues long. Germline CDR1 is SGHTA and CDR2 is FQGTGA.

At least ten counts were recorded for this clonotype. V usage is TRBV6-1 and J usage is TRBJ2-4; D could derive from TRBD1 or TRBD2 (5 bases each). Germline-derived CDR1 and CDR2 are MNHNS and SASEGT. V lost 6 bases to trimming and J lost 0 bases, with 12 bases between them. The CDR3 contains 15 residues. CDR3: CASSSGDLAKNIQYF. CDR3 DNA sequence: TGTGCCAGCAGCAGTGGGGACCTAGCCAAAAACATTCAGTACTTC.